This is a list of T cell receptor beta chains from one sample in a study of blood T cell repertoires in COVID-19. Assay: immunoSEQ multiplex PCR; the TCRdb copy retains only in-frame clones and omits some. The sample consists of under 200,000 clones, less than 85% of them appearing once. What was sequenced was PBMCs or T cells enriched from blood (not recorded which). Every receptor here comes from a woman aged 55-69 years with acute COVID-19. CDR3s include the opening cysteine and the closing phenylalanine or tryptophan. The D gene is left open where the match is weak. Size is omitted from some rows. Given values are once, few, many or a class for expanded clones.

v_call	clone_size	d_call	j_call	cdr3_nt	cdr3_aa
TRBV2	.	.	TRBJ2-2	TGTGCCACCGCGGACACGTTGAACACCGGGGAGCTGTTTTTT	CATADTLNTGELFF
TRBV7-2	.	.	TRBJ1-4	TGTGCCAGCAGCCGGCGGAGCACTAATGAAAAACTGTTTTTT	CASSRRSTNEKLFF
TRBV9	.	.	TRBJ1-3	TGTGCCAGCAGCGTAGCGGGGCAGGGGATCTCTGGAAACACCATATATTTT	CASSVAGQGISGNTIYF
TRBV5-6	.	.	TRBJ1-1	TGTGCCAGCAGTGTGACAGGAGGTCAAGCTTTCTTT	CASSVTGGQAFF
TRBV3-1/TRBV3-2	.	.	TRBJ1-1	TGTGCCAGCAGCTCCAACCGACAGACTGAAGCTTTCTTT	CASSSNRQTEAFF
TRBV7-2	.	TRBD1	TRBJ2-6	TGTGCCAGCAGCTTAGCGCAGGGGGCGGGGGCCAACGTCCTGACTTTC	CASSLAQGAGANVLTF
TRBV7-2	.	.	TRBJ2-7	TGTGCCAGCAGCTTAGAGAGGGCGCCCTCCGAGCAGTACTTC	CASSLERAPSEQYF
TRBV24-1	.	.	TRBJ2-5	TGTGCCACCAGTGTTTCGGTTCAAGAGACCCAGTACTTC	CATSVSVQETQYF
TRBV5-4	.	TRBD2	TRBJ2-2	TGTGCCAGCAGCCCTCCGGGACTAGCGGGGGCGAACACCGGGGAGCTGTTTTTT	CASSPPGLAGANTGELFF
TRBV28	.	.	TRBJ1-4	TGTGCCAGCAGTTCACGGGACACCACTAATGAAAAACTGTTTTTT	CASSSRDTTNEKLFF
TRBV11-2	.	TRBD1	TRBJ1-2	TGTGCCAGCAGCTTAGACAGACAGGGGGTTTGCACCTTC	CASSLDRQGVCTF
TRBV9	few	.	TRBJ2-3	TGTGCCAGCAGCGTAGGGCGACTAGATAGCACAGATACGCAGTATTTT	CASSVGRLDSTDTQYF
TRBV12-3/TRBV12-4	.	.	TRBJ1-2	TGTGCCAGCAGTTTAGTCGACAGATATGGCTACACCTTC	CASSLVDRYGYTF
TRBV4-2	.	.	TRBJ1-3	TGTGCCAGCAGCCAAGGGGAGCGACAGGCGGGGGACACCATATATTTT	CASSQGERQAGDTIYF
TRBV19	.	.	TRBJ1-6	TGTGCCAGTAGTACGGAAACGATTACCAGAAGCGTGTCAAATTCACCCCTCCACTTT	CASSTETITRSVSNSPLHF